The clone carrying this TCR beta chain showed up just a few times. With 5 bases removed from V and 9 bases from J, the gap between germline ends came to 14 bases. The CDR3 spans 14 residues. The record originates from a study of identical twins. A universal primer site came from template switching; cDNA carried unique molecular identifiers. MiXCR, applied by TCRdb to the 5' RACE reads, yields one record per CDR3 protein. The sample has about 450,000 distinct CDR3 sequences, approximately 17% seen once. The specimen sequenced was naive T cells sorted from blood. The gene calls are TRBV12-3 or TRBV12-4 and TRBJ2-6; no clear D. The TCR originated in a man aged 50-60 years in good health. The CDR3 bases are TGTGCCAGCAGTCCCCCTGTCGGACGCAACGTCCTGACTTTC. Its protein product is CASSPPVGRNVLTF.